Each of the 4 T cell receptor beta chains below was sequenced from the same sample in a study of T cell changes during pregnancy in multiple sclerosis. Produced via immunoSEQ multiplex PCR; TCRdb's table is partial and in-frame only. The sample holds roughly 93,000 clones, about 91% seen once. Specimen: peripheral blood, collected in the first trimester of pregnancy. These receptors were collected from a female donor in good health, enrolled as a control in a pregnancy study.

V and J are TRBV7-2 and TRBJ1-1, with TRBD1 as a possible D gene (6 bases). V was cut by 1 base and J by 10 bases, with 16 bases left in between. This CDR3 contains 14 residues. Germline V lookup: CDR1 SGHTA, CDR2 FQGNSA. The CDR3 nucleotides read TGTGCCAGCAGCTTAGGTCCCTCAGGGGCGCGAGCTTTCTTT. It is translated as CASSLGPSGARAFF.

The rearrangement uses TRBV5-1 and TRBJ1-2, with 7 bases that match TRBD1. Germline trimming cut 4 bases from V and 1 base from J; bases unmatched to any gene: 7. This CDR3 is built from 15 residues. Germline V gives CDR1 SGHRS, CDR2 YFSETQ. DNA for the CDR3: TGCGCCAGCAGCGCACAGACAGGGATTAACTATGGCTACACCTTC. It encodes CASSAQTGINYGYTF.

V is TRBV6-5 and J is TRBJ1-5; 7 nucleotides agree with TRBD1. The CDR3 consists of 15 residues. Trimming took 8 bases from V and 5 from J; bases not matched to a gene: 12. Germline V CDR1 and CDR2: MNHEY, SVGAGI. The CDR3: CASRPDRASDQPQHF. In DNA, the CDR3 is TGTGCCAGCCGACCAGACAGGGCTTCGGATCAGCCCCAGCATTTT.

The CDR3 DNA reads as TGTGCCAGCAGCTTTACTTCGGGACAGAACTATGGCTACACCTTC. It specifies CASSFTSGQNYGYTF. V usage is TRBV11-2 and J usage is TRBJ1-2; 7 nucleotides match TRBD1. V gave up 3 bases and J gave up 2 bases; unmatched junction bases: 6. CDR3 length: 15 amino acids. CDR1 and CDR2 (germline): SGHAT, FQNNGV.